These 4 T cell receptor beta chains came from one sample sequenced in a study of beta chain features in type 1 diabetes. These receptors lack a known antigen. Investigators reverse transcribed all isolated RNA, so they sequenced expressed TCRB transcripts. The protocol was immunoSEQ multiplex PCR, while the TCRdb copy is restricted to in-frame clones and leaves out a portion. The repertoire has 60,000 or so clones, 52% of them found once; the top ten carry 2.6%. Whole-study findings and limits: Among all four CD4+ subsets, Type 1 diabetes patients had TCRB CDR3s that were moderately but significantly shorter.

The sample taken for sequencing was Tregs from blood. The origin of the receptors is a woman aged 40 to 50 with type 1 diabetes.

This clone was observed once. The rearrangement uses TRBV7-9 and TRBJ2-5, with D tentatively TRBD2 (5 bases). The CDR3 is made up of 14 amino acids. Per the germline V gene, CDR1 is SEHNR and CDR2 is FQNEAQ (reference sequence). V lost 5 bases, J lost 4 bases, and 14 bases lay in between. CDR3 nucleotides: TGTGCCAGCAGCAATACTAGGACGTCAGAGACCCAGTACTTC. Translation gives CASSNTRTSETQYF.

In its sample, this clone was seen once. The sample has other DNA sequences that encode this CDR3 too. The CDR3 sequence is CASSPRLAGVGNEQFF. The DNA of the CDR3 is TGTGCCAGCAGCCCGAGACTAGCGGGAGTGGGCAATGAGCAGTTCTTC. V and J are TRBV7-2 and TRBJ2-1, with TRBD2 matching over 12 bases. CDR3 length: 16 amino acids. The V gene's germline CDR1 is SGHTA and CDR2 FQGNSA. Trimming cost V 5 bases and J 6 bases; bases outside gene matches: 8. Combining the CDR3 with reference TRBV7-2 and TRBJ2-1 gives the whole variable domain GAGVSQSPSNKVTEKGKDVELRCDPISGHTALYWYRQSLGQGLEFLIYFQGNSAPDKSGLPSDRFSAERTGGSVSTLTIQRTQQEDSAVYLCASSPRLAGVGNEQFFGPGTRLTVL.

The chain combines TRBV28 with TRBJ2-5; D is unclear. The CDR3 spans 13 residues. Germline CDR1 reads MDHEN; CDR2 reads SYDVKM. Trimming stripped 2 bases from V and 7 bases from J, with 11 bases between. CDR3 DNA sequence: TGTGCCAGCAGTTTAGGGCCCGAGAGGACCCAGTACTTC. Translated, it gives CASSLGPERTQYF.

CDR3 residues: CASSLDGQGQPQHF. The CDR3 DNA sequence: TGTGCCAGCAGCTTAGATGGCCAGGGTCAGCCCCAGCATTTT. The chain links TRBV7-3 to TRBJ1-5, with a possible D match to TRBD1 (5 bases). Germline lookup yields CDR1 SGHTA and CDR2 FQGTGA. CDR3 length: 14 amino acids. Trimming pared 2 bases from V and 6 bases from J, leaving 11 bases between.